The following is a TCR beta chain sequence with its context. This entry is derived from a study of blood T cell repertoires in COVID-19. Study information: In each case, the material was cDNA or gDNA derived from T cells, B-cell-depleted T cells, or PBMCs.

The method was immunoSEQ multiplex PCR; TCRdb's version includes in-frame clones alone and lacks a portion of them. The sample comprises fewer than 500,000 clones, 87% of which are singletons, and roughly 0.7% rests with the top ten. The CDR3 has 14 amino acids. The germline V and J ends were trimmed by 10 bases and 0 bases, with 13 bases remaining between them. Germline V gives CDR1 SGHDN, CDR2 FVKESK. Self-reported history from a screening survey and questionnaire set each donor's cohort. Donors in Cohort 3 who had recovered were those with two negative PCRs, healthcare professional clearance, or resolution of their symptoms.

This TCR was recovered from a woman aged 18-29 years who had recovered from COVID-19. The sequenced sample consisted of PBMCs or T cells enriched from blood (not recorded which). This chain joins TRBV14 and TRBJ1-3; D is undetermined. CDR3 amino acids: CAISSQFSGNTIYF. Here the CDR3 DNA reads TGTGCCATAAGCTCTCAATTCTCTGGAAACACCATATATTTT. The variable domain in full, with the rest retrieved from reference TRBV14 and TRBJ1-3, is EAGVTQFPSHSVIEKGQTVTLRCDPISGHDNLYWYRRVMGKEIKFLLHFVKESKQDESGMPNNRFLAERTGGTYSTLKVQPAELEDSGVYFCAISSQFSGNTIYFGEGSWLTVV.